Below, 3 T cell receptor beta chains from the same sample are listed, as sequenced in a study of CD8+ T cells in alopecia areata. The treatment denotes: oral pan-JAK inhibitor, 5-10 mg twice daily. Extracted from the samples, RNA was reverse transcribed into cDNA to serve as the sequencing template. Only in-frame clones appear in the TCRdb table, and some are missing; sequencing was by immunoSEQ multiplex PCR. The table lists about 200,000 clones, 58% of them singletons. The specimen comprised CD4+ T cells sorted from blood, sampled at week 24, from a patient treated with tofacitinib. The receptors derive from a human donor with alopecia areata.

The chain uses TRBV6-1 and TRBJ2-1; D call uncertain. The germline V gene has CDR1 MNHNS and CDR2 SASEGT. Between the trimmed V and J ends, which lost 10 bases and 3 bases, there was a span of 10 bases. The CDR3 contains 12 residues. CDR3 loop: CAISADYNEQFF. The CDR3 nucleotides are TGTGCCATCAGCGCTGACTACAATGAGCAGTTCTTC.

In DNA form, the CDR3 reads TGCGCCAGCACTTCGACCCGGCGGAGGCAGACTGAAGCTTTCTTT. Its translation: CASTSTRRRQTEAFF. The rearrangement links TRBV23-1 to TRBJ1-1; D not resolved. TRBV23-1 is an ORF; its function is uncertain. V shed 7 bases and J shed 5 bases, with 20 bases lying between them. CDR3 length: 15 residues.

CDR3 sequence: CASWLAGGSETQYF. The CDR3 DNA reads as TGTGCCAGCTGGCTAGCGGGGGGATCAGAGACCCAGTACTTC. J is TRBJ2-5 and V is TRBV5-4; TRBD2 matches 11 bases. The CDR3 contains 14 residues. V dropped 7 bases and J dropped 4; count of bases not matched to a gene: 6. In germline, CDR1 is SGHNT, CDR2 YYREEE (reference sequence).